These 25 T cell receptor delta chains were all obtained from the same sample, sequenced in a study of γδ T cells in repeated Plasmodium falciparum infection. Bulk repertoires came from Vgamma9/Vdelta2+ or Vdelta2-negative gammadelta T cells flow-sorted from PBMC. TCRdb redid clone calling on the multiplex PCR reads using CATT. The data hold around 52,000 delta-chain clones, with about 1.5% observed a single time. The sequenced sample was gamma-delta T cells from blood. The receptors shown here come from a pool of human donors (malaria-infected and uninfected, not separated).

In regard to this clone: The protein that TCRdb holds for this DNA derives from a much larger clone and differs from the translated DNA at residue 18, which likely indicates a read error; the protein shown here is translated from the DNA. The chain combines TRDV2 with TRDJ1, with 11 nucleotides matching TRDD3. The J gene, missing from TCRdb, was assigned here through DNA to germline matching. CDR1 GEAIGNYY and CDR2 EKD come from the germline V gene. Losses at the gene ends were 5 bases for V and 3 bases for J; bases not matched to a gene: 31. CDR3 length equals 23 residues. CDR3 sequence: CACVVRGFGARVRLGDNADKLIF. CDR3 nucleotides: TGTGCCTGTGTAGTCCGAGGATTCGGGGCTAGGGTTCGACTGGGGGATAATGCCGATAAACTCATCTTT.

This clone occurred many times. This DNA's translation differs at residue 13 from TCRdb's protein, which comes from a much larger clone; a read error is likely, and the protein shown is translated from the DNA. The chain couples TRDV2 to TRDJ1; 7 bases map to TRDD3. CDR1 is GEAIGNYY, CDR2 EKD, per germline. The CDR3 extends over 15 amino acids. The CDR3 here is CACDTVGEITDKPIF. The DNA of the CDR3 is TGTGCCTGTGACACCGTGGGGGAGATCACCGATAAACCCATCTTT.

This clone was seen at least ten times. This DNA's translation differs at residue 3 from TCRdb's protein, which comes from a much larger clone; a read error is likely, and the protein shown is translated from the DNA. The V gene is TRDV1, the J gene TRDJ1; 11 nucleotides agree with TRDD3. Unmatched junction bases numbered 16, after V lost 10 bases and J lost 0 bases. The V gene's germline CDR1 is TSWWSYY and CDR2 QGS. CDR3 size: 18 residues. The CDR3 DNA sequence: TGTGCTCCTATCCCTACGCTGGGGGATACCCCGTACACCGATAAACTCATCTTT. It yields the protein CAPIPTLGDTPYTDKLIF.

A remark on this clone: The mismatch at residue 15 between this DNA's translation and the TCRdb protein of a much larger clone likely reflects a read error; the protein shown is translated from the DNA. Other DNA sequences in this sample translate to the same CDR3. The chain links TRDV1 to TRDJ1, with TRDD3 identical over 8 bases. No J gene is reported in TCRdb; it was inferred here by comparing the DNA with germline. V was pared by 2 bases and J by 5 bases, with 25 bases of the junction left unmatched. This CDR3 spans 21 amino acids. CDR1 and CDR2 (germline): TSWWSYY, QGS. CDR3 DNA: TGTGCTCTTGGGGAAGGGCCCCCCTTTACTCGGGGATACTGGTTGTGGGATAAACTCATCTTT. Translation gives CALGEGPPFTRGYWLWDKLIF.

This clone was seen only a few times. TCRdb lists the protein of a much larger clone for this DNA, which differs at residue 12, so this is likely a read error; the protein given here is translated from the DNA itself. DNA of the CDR3: TGTGCCTGTGACTCTGAGGGGGATAAAAGAGAGGATTTGGGATCTAGTCGTACCGATAAACTCATCTTT. This gives the protein CACDSEGDKREDLGSSRTDKLIF. The chain carries TRDV2 and TRDJ1; 8 bases are a match to TRDD3. J lost 2 bases, V lost 3 bases, and 31 bases had no gene match. The CDR3 is 23 residues long. Germline V lookup: CDR1 GEAIGNYY, CDR2 EKD.

With regard to this clone: The amino acid sequence in TCRdb belongs to a much larger clone and departs from this DNA's translation at residue 7, likely a sequencing read error; the sequence shown is translated from the DNA. This rearrangement joins TRDV1 to TRDJ1; 8 bases fit TRDD3. The J gene is absent in TCRdb and was assigned here via DNA matching to germline. V lost 0 bases, J lost 0 bases, and 33 bases stayed unmatched. The CDR3 runs 26 residues. Germline CDR1 and CDR2: TSWWSYY and QGS. The CDR3 loop is CALGELRFLSSSLAATGGEYTDKLIF. The DNA of the CDR3 is TGTGCTCTTGGGGAACTCCGTTTCCTGTCATCTTCCTTAGCGGCTACTGGGGGCGAGTACACCGATAAACTCATCTTT.

As for this clone: A far larger clone is a single base away, which makes a read error likely. Other DNA sequences of this sample code for an identical CDR3. The chain carries TRDV1 and TRDJ1, with D possibly being TRDD3 (5 bases). The CDR3 is 14 residues long. Germline lookup yields CDR1 TSWWSYY and CDR2 QGS. CDR3 in amino acids: CALGEPPVSEKLIF. CDR3 nucleotide sequence: TGCGCTCTTGGGGAACCTCCCGTCTCGGAGAAACTCATCTTT.

This clone was recorded a few times. A far larger clone is only one base removed, so a read error is likely. Additional DNA sequences in this sample encode the identical CDR3. The V gene is listed as TRDV1; no J gene was called; TRDD3, the table's D call, was not compared with the DNA. Germline V gene data show CDR1 as TSWWSYY and CDR2 as QGS. The CDR3 runs to 21 residues. CDR3 nucleotide sequence: TGTGCTCTTGGGGCACACGACCTTCCTACGTTCTGGGGGGCTCAGACTGATAAACTCATCTTC. It codes for CALGAHDLPTFWGAQTDKLIF.

This clone was picked up a small number of times. The protein TCRdb gives is from a much larger clone and does not agree with this DNA's translation at residue 8, likely a read error; the protein shown here comes from the DNA. In nucleotides, the CDR3 is TGTGCTCTTGGGGATCTGGACAGTACTGGGGGATACGCCATATACACCGATGAACTCATCTTT. This sequence encodes CALGDLDSTGGYAIYTDELIF. The chain has TRDV1 and TRDJ1; 13 positions match TRDD3. The J gene is absent in TCRdb and was assigned here via DNA matching to germline. The CDR3 loop spans 21 amino acids. Germline assignment: CDR1 TSWWSYY and CDR2 QGS.

This clone came up a few times. For this DNA, TCRdb reports the protein of a much larger clone, which diverges at residue 11, most likely from a read error; the protein presented here is translated directly from the DNA. The J gene is TRDJ1, the V gene TRDV1, with D tentatively TRDD3 (6 bases). V lost 2 bases and J 0 bases, leaving 28 bases between the germline ends. The V gene's germline CDR1 is TSWWSYY and CDR2 QGS. The CDR3 has 21 amino acids. The CDR3 DNA reads TGTGCTCTTGGGGAATCCCTCCCTTACTGGGAGATCCCTCCTAACACCGATAAACTCATCTTT. Its protein product is CALGESLPYWEIPPNTDKLIF.

A few counts support this clone. A far larger clone is one nucleotide away, so this likely arose from a read error. This CDR3 is also generated by other DNA sequences in the sample. The CDR3 sequence: CALGAPFPTNYPLDWGPHTKLIF. Written as DNA, the CDR3 is TGTGCCCTTGGGGCCCCGTTTCCTACTAACTACCCTCTTGACTGGGGACCACACACTAAACTCATCTTT. The chain employs TRDV1 and TRDJ1; either TRDD2 or TRDD3 may supply D (7 bases each). This CDR3 region has 23 residues. Germline values: CDR1 TSWWSYY, CDR2 QGS.

Worth noting for this clone: A far larger clone is just one base off, so this is likely a read error. In the same sample, other DNA sequences code for this CDR3. This rearrangement joins TRDV1 to TRDJ1; the match to TRDD3 covers 13 bases. The germline CDR1 and CDR2 sequences are TSWWSYY and QGS. Trimming took 2 bases from V and 2 from J; bases not matched to a gene: 23. This CDR3 contains 23 residues. The CDR3 DNA reads as TGTGCTCTTGGGGAAATCGGGGGAACTTCCTCTTCATACTGGGGGATACGGACCGATAAACTCATCTTT. Its translation: CALGEIGGTSSSYWGIRTDKLIF.

Details on this clone: A far larger clone is a single base away, which makes a read error likely. Other DNA sequences in this sample translate to the same CDR3. V usage is TRDV2 and J usage is TRDJ1; D gene uncertain. TCRdb supplies no J gene; here it was assigned by aligning the nucleotide sequence to germline. The V end lost 3 bases, the J end lost 6 bases, and 37 bases lay between the germline ends. Per germline, CDR1 GEAIGNYY and CDR2 EKD. The CDR3 is 21 residues long. The CDR3 spells CACDPITPEGSSPGPLNKLIF. In DNA form, the CDR3 reads TGTGCCTGTGACCCAATAACGCCTGAGGGTTCGAGCCCGGGACCTCTTAATAAACTCATCTTT.

The sample holds a few counts of this clone. The likely explanation is a read error, given a far larger clone one base away. The V and J genes are TRDV1 and TRDJ1; 9 bases align to TRDD3. TCRdb lists no J gene, so it was determined here by aligning the DNA to germline. CDR3 length equals 17 residues. Germline CDR1 is TSWWSYY and CDR2 is QGS. The CDR3 nucleotides read TGCGCTCTTGGGGAATATCTGGGGGATCTATACACCGATAAACTCATCTTT. Protein product: CALGEYLGDLYTDKLIF.

To note about this clone: The translation of this DNA and the TCRdb protein of a much larger clone differ at residue 6, probably owing to a read error; the protein shown here is translated from the DNA. The rearrangement links TRDV1 to TRDJ1; 9 nucleotides align to TRDD3. The CDR3 sequence is 23 residues long. Germline V gene lookup returns CDR1 TSWWSYY and CDR2 QGS. V shed 2 bases, J shed 3 bases, and the junction held 28 bases outside the gene matches. CDR3: CALGESLLLLYWGNLETADKLIF. The CDR3 DNA is TGTGCTCTTGGGGAATCTCTCCTCCTCCTGTACTGGGGGAACCTGGAAACGGCCGATAAACTCATCTTT.

This rearrangement joins TRDV1 to TRDJ1, with a weak D call TRDD3 (6 bases). The J gene is absent in TCRdb and was assigned here via DNA matching to germline. The CDR3 extends over 23 amino acids. Germline V gene lookup returns CDR1 TSWWSYY and CDR2 QGS. V was trimmed by 1 base and J by 0 bases, leaving 33 bases between them. The DNA of the CDR3 is TGTGCTCTTGGGGAACCCCTCCCTTCTTCCCATTACTGGTGGATACTGTACACCGATAAACTCATCTTT. Protein sequence: CALGEPLPSSHYWWILYTDKLIF.

Only a few counts were recorded for this clone. The protein recorded in TCRdb matches a much larger clone and deviates from this DNA's translation at residue 12, suggesting a read error; the protein here is obtained by translating the DNA. This chain connects TRDV1 to TRDJ1, with D possibly being TRDD2 (8 bases). No J gene is reported in TCRdb; it was inferred here by comparing the DNA with germline. Germline lookup yields CDR1 TSWWSYY and CDR2 QGS. Trimming shortened V by 2 bases and J by 4 bases, and 32 bases separated the two germline ends. The CDR3 runs 21 residues. The CDR3: CALGELGFFLRGGIRLDKLIF. The CDR3 nucleotides are TGTGCTCTTGGGGAATTGGGGTTCTTCCTACGTGGGGGGATTAGACTCGATAAACTCATCTTT.

There are a few counts of this clone. This DNA translates differently at residue 21 from the TCRdb protein, which is that of a much larger clone; a read error is likely, and the protein shown is the DNA's own translation. The V gene was identified as TRDV2, while no J gene was called; the table's D call of TRDD3 was not tested on the DNA. CDR3 length: 22 amino acids. Germline V gene sequence: CDR1 GEAIGNYY, CDR2 EKD. The CDR3 loop is CACDTPDSGPLGDTPDTDKLTF. CDR3 DNA sequence: TGTGCCTGTGACACCCCCGATTCAGGCCCACTGGGGGATACTCCGGACACCGATAAACTCACCTTT.

Details on this clone: This DNA's translation differs at residue 5 from TCRdb's protein, which comes from a much larger clone; a read error is likely, and the protein shown is translated from the DNA. This chain connects TRDV2 to TRDJ1; D might be TRDD3 (9 bases). The J gene, left out of TCRdb, was set here by checking the DNA against germline. This CDR3 comprises 20 residues. Germline lookup yields CDR1 GEAIGNYY and CDR2 EKD. V lost 3 bases, J lost 7 bases, and 35 bases lay in between. The CDR3 DNA reads TGTGCCTGTGACGCGCTTCCTACGGCTCTGGGGGATTTAAGGGTGCGTAAACTCATCTTT. Amino acids: CACDALPTALGDLRVRKLIF.

As to this clone: This DNA translates differently at residue 7 from the TCRdb protein, which is that of a much larger clone; a read error is likely, and the protein shown is the DNA's own translation. V usage is TRDV1 and J usage is TRDJ1, with 9 bases matching TRDD3. The J gene, not given by TCRdb, was assigned here from a germline match of the nucleotide sequence. Germline V lookup: CDR1 TSWWSYY, CDR2 QGS. The CDR3 length is 19 residues. The V segment lost 4 bases and the J segment 5 bases; nucleotides outside the gene matches: 20. Here the CDR3 DNA reads TGTGCTCTTGGGGGAACTCCCTTTCCTACTCTGGGGGATTTAGATAAACTCATCTTT. Amino acids: CALGGTPFPTLGDLDKLIF.

This clone was observed a few times. This DNA translates differently at residue 9 from the TCRdb protein, which is that of a much larger clone; a read error is likely, and the protein shown is the DNA's own translation. The chain uses TRDV1 and TRDJ1; D perhaps matches TRDD2 (6 bases). The CDR3 consists of 22 residues. Trimming took off 2 bases at V and 2 bases at J, with 33 bases between the two ends. Germline V gene sequence: CDR1 TSWWSYY, CDR2 QGS. The CDR3 protein is CALGESSSCRSLMGPPTDKLIF. The CDR3 nucleotides read TGTGCTCTTGGGGAATCCTCTTCCTGTCGATCGCTTATGGGTCCCCCTACCGATAAACTCATCTTT.

On this clone: The TCRdb record carries a much larger clone's protein, which differs from this DNA's translation at residue 22; a read error is the likely cause, and the protein listed here is the DNA translation. The chain uses TRDV1 and TRDJ1, with D perhaps being TRDD2 or TRDD3 (8 bases each). The CDR3 spans 25 residues. Germline values: CDR1 TSWWSYY, CDR2 QGS. The DNA of the CDR3 is TGTGCTCTTGGGGAACCAACCTTCCTAATCTCTTTTAATGATGGGGGATTCCGGTACACCGATGAACTCATCTTT. Encoded protein: CALGEPTFLISFNDGGFRYTDELIF.

This clone is judged medium-sized. The sample has other DNA sequences that encode this CDR3 too. The chain links TRDV3 to TRDJ1, with 11 bases identical to TRDD3. The CDR3 sequence is 17 residues long. Germline CDR1 is TVYSNPD and CDR2 is GDNSRS (reference sequence). V shed 3 bases and J 0 bases; nucleotides not matched to a gene: 12. For the CDR3, the DNA is TGTGCCTTGCGTCGGCCTGGGGGATACCCGTACACCGATAAACTCATCTTT. Its protein is CALRRPGGYPYTDKLIF.

This clone was detected only a few times. The rearrangement uses TRDV1 and TRDJ1; possible D gene TRDD3, 6 bases. TCRdb records no J gene; here it was assigned by comparing the DNA to germline. Trimming took 3 bases from V and 7 from J, leaving 36 bases between them. In germline, CDR1 is TSWWSYY, CDR2 QGS. CDR3 length equals 21 residues. CDR3 nucleotide sequence: TGTGCTCTTGGGGACCCCATACCATATTTGACAGGGATAACTTATTCCGCTAAACTCATCTTT. Protein sequence: CALGDPIPYLTGITYSAKLIF.

This clone has at least ten counts. A far larger clone is one nucleotide away, so this likely arose from a read error. The rearrangement uses TRDV1 and TRDJ1; 7 bases map to TRDD3. TCRdb is silent on the J gene; assignment here came from matching the DNA to germline. Looked up from germline, CDR1 is TSWWSYY and CDR2 is QGS. The CDR3 contains 20 residues. The ends lost 3 bases at V and 0 bases at J; junction bases unmatched: 19. CDR3 protein: CALGEIRPFWGPLYTDKLIF. The DNA of the CDR3 is TGTGCTCTTGGGGAGATCCGGCCTTTCTGGGGGCCCCTGTACACCGATAAACTCATCTTT.